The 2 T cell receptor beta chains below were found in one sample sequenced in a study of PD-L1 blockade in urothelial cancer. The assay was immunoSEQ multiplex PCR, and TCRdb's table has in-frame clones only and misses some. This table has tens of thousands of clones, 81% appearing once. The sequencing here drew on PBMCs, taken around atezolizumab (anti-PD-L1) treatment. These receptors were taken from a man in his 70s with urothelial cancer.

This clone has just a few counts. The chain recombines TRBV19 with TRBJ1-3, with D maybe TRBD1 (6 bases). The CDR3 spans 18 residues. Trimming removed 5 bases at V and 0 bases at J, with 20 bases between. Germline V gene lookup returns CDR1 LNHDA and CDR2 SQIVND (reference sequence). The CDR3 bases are TGTGCCAGTAGTCGCCAGGGGCGAGCTTTGCGCTCTGGAAACACCATATATTTT. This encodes CASSRQGRALRSGNTIYF.

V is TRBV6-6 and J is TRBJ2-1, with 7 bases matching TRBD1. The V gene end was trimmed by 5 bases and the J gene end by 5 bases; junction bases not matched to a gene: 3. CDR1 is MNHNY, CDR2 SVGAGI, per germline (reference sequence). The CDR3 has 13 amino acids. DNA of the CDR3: TGTGCCAGCAGTCTCGACAGGGACAATGAGCAGTTCTTC. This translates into CASSLDRDNEQFF.